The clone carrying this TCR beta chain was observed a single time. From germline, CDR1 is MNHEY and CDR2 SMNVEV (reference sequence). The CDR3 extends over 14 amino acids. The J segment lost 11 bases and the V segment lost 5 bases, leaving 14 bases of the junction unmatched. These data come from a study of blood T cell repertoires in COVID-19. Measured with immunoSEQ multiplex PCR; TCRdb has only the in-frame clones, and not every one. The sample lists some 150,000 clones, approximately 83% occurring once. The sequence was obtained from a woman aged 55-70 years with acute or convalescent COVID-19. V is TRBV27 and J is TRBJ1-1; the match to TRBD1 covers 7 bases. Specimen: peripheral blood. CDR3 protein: CASSLTFLTGEAFF. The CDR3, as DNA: TGTGCCAGCAGTCTAACCTTCTTAACAGGGGAGGCTTTCTTT.